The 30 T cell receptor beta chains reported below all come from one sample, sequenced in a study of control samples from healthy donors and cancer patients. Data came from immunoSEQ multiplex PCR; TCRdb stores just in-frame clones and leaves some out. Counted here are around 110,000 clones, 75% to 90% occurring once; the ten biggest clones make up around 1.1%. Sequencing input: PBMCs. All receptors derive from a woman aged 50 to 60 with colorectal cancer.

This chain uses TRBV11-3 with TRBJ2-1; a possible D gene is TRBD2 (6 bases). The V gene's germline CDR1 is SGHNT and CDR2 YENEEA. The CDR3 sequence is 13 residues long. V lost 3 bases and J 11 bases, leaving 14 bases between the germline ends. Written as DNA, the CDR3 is TGTGCCAGCAGCTTTGGCGGGCGGGAAAAGCAGTTCTTC. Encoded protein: CASSFGGREKQFF.

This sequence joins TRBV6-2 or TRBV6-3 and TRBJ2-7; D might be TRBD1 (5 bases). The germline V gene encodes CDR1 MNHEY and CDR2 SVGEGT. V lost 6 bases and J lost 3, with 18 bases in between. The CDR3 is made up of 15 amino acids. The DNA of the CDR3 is TGTGCCAGCAGCCGCGACAGACCACGGAGCTACGAGCAGTACTTC. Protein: CASSRDRPRSYEQYF.

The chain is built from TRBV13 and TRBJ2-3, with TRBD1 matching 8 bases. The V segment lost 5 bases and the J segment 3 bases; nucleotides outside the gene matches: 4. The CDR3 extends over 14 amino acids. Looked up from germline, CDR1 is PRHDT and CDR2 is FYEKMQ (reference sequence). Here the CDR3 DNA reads TGTGCCAGCAGCCCTAGGACAGGGACAGATACGCAGTATTTT. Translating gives CASSPRTGTDTQYF.

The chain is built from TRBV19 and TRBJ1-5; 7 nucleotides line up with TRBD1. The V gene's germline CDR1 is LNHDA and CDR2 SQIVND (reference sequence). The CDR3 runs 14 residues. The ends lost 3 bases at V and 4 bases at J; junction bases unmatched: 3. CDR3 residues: CASSIMTGNQPQHF. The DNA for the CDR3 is TGTGCCAGTAGTATTATGACAGGGAATCAGCCCCAGCATTTT.

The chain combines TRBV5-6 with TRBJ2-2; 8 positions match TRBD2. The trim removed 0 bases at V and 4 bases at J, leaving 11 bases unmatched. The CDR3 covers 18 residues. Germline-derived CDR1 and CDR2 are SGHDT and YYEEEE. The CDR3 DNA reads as TGTGCCAGCAGCTTGGCGCGACACCGGGGGGGGATCACCGGGGAGCTGTTTTTT. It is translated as CASSLARHRGGITGELFF.

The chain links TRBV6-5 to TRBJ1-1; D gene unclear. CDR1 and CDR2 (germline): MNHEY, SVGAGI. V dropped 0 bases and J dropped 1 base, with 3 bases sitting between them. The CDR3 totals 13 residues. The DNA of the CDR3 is TGTGCCAGCAGTTACTCGGAGAACACTGAAGCTTTCTTT. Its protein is CASSYSENTEAFF.

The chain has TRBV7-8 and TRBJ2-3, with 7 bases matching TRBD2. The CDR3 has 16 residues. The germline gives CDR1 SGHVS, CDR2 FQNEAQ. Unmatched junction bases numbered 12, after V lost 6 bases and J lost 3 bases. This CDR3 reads CASRPRLARSTDTQYF. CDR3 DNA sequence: TGTGCCAGCAGACCACGACTAGCTAGGTCGACAGATACGCAGTATTTT.

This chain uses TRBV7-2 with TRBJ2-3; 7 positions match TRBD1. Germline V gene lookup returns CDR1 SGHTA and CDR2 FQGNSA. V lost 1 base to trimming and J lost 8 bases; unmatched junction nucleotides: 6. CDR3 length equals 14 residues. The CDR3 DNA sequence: TGTGCCAGCAGCTTAGAGGGGGCGTCTGGTACGCAGTATTTT. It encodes CASSLEGASGTQYF.

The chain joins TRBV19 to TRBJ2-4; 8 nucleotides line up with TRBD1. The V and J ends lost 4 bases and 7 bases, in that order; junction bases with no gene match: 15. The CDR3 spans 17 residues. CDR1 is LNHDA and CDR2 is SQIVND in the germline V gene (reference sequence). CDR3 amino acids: CASSRQGSGQGLNIQYF. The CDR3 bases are TGTGCCAGTAGTAGACAAGGCTCCGGACAGGGACTCAACATTCAGTACTTC.

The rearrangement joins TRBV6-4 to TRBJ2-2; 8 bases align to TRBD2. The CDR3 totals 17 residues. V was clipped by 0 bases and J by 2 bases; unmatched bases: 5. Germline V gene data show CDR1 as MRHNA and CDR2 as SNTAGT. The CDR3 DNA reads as TGTGCCAGCAGTGACTCAGATAGCGGGGAAAACACCGGGGAGCTGTTTTTT. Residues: CASSDSDSGENTGELFF.

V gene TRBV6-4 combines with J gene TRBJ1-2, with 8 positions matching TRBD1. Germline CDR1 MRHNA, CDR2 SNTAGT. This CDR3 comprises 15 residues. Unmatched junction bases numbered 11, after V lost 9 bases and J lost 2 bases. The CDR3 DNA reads TGTGCCAGTGACCCAACCGGGACAGGAAACTATGGCTACACCTTC. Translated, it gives CASDPTGTGNYGYTF.

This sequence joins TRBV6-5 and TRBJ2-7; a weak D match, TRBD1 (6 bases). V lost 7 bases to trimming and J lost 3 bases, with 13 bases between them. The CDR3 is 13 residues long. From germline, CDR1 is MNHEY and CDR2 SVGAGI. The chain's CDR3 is CASKGDTSYEQYF. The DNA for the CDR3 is TGTGCCAGCAAGGGGGACACAAGCTACGAGCAGTACTTC.

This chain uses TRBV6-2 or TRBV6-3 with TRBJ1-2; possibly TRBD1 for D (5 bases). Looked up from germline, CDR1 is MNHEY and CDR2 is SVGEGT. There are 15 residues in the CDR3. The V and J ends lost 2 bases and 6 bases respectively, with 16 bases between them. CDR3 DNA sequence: TGTGCCAGCAGTTACAGAGTTCGACAGCCAGATGGCTACACCTTC. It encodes CASSYRVRQPDGYTF.

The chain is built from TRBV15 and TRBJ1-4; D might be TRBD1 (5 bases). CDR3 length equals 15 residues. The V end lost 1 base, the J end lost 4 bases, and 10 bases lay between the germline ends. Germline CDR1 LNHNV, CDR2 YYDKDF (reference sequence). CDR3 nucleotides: TGTGCCACCAGCAGAGTATCCGGACATAATGAAAAACTGTTTTTT. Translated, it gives CATSRVSGHNEKLFF.

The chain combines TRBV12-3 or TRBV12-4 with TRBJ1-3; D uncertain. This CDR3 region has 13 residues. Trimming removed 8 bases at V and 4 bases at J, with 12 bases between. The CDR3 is CASGSIDGNTIYF. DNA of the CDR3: TGTGCCAGCGGGTCAATCGACGGAAACACCATATATTTT.

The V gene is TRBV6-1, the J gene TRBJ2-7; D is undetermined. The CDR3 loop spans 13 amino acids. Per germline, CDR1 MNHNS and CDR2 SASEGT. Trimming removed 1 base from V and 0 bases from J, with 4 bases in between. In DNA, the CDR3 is TGTGCCAGCAGTGAAGTGGGCTCCTACGAGCAGTACTTC. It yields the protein CASSEVGSYEQYF.

The CDR3 coding sequence is TGTGCCAGCTCGACGGACTATGGCTACACCTTC. It specifies CASSTDYGYTF. The chain employs TRBV18 and TRBJ1-2, with D unclear. The germline V gene has CDR1 KGHSH and CDR2 LQKENI. Trimming cost V 6 bases and J 3 bases, with 5 bases left between them. This CDR3 spans 11 amino acids.

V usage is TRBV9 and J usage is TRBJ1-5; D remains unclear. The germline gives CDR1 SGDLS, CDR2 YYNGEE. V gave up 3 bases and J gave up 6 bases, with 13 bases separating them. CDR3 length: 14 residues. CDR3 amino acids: CASSAASEGQPQHF. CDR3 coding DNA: TGTGCCAGCAGCGCCGCTTCGGAGGGTCAGCCCCAGCATTTT.

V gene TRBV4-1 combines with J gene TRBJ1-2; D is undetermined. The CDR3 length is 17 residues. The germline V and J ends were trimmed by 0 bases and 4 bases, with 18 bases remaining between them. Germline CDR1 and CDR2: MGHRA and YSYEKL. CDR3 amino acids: CASSQDKGSRGVYGYTF. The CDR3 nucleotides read TGCGCCAGCAGCCAAGATAAAGGGAGCCGGGGTGTCTATGGCTACACCTTC.

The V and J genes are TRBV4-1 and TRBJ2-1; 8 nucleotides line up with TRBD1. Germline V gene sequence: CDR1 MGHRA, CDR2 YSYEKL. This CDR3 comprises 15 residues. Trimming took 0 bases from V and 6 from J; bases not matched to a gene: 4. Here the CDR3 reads CASSQEETGGNEQFF. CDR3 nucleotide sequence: TGCGCCAGCAGCCAAGAAGAAACAGGGGGCAATGAGCAGTTCTTC.

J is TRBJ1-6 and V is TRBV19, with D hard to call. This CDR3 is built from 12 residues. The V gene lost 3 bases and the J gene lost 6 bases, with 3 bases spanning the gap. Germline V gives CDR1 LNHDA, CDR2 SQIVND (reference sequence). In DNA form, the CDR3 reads TGTGCCAGTAGTATCTCTAATTCACCCCTCCACTTT. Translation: CASSISNSPLHF.

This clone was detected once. The CDR3 nucleotides are TGTGCCATCAGTGACAGGGGAGGGGGCAATGAGCAGTTCTTC. Its protein product is CAISDRGGGNEQFF. This chain connects TRBV10-3 to TRBJ2-1; D may be TRBD2 (7 bases). The CDR3 covers 14 residues. Germline-derived CDR1 and CDR2 are ENHRY and SYGVKD. Between the trimmed V and J ends, which lost 3 bases and 6 bases, there was a span of 12 bases.

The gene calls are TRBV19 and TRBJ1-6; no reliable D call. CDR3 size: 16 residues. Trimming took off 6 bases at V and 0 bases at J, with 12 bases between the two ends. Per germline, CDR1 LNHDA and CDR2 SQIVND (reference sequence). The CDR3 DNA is TGTGCCAGTAGCACGACTCGGAGCTCCTATAATTCACCCCTCCACTTT. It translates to CASSTTRSSYNSPLHF.

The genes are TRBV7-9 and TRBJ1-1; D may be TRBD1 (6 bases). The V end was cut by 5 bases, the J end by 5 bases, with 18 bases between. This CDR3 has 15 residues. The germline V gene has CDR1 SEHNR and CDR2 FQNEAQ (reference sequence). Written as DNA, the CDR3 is TGTGCCAGCAGCCCTCAGGCGGGCCAGGGGACTGAAGCTTTCTTT. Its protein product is CASSPQAGQGTEAFF. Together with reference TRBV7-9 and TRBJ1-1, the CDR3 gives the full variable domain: DTGVSQNPRHKITKRGQNVTFRCDPISEHNRLYWYRQTLGQGPEFLTYFQNEAQLEKSRLLSDRFSAERPKGSFSTLEIQRTEQGDSAMYLCASSPQAGQGTEAFFGQGTRLTVV.

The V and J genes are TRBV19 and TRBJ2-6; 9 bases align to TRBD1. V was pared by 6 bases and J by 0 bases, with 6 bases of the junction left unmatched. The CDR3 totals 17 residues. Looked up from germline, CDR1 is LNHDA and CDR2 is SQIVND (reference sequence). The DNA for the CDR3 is TGTGCCAGTAGCGGACAGGGGTTTGACTCTGGGGCCAACGTCCTGACTTTC. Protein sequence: CASSGQGFDSGANVLTF.

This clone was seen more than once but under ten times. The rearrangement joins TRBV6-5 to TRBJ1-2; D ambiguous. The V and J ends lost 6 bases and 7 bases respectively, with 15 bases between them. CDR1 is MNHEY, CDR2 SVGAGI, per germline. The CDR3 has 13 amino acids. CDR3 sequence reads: CASSLDWSGGYTF. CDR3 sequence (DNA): TGTGCCAGCAGCCTCGACTGGAGCGGTGGCTACACCTTC.

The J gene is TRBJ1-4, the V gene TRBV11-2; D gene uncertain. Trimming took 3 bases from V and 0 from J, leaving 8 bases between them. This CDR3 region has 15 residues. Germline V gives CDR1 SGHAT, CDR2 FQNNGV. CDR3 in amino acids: CASSFQWATNEKLFF. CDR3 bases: TGTGCCAGCAGCTTTCAGTGGGCAACTAATGAAAAACTGTTTTTT.

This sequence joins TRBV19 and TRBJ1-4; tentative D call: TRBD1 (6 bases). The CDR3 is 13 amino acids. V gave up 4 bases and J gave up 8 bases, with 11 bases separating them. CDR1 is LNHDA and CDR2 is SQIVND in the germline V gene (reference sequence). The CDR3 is CASSTSRGEKLFF. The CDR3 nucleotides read TGTGCCAGTAGTACTTCAAGGGGGGAAAAACTGTTTTTT.

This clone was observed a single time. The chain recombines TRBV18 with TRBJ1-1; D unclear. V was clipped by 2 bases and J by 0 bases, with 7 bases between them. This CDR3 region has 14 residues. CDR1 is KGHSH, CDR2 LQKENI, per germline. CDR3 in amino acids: CASSPTNMNTEAFF. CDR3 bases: TGTGCCAGCTCACCAACAAATATGAACACTGAAGCTTTCTTT.

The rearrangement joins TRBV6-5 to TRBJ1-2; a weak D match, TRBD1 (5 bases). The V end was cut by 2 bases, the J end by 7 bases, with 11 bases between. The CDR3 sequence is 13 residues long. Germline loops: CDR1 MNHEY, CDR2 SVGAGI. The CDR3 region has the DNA TGTGCCAGCAGTTACACCCAGGGATCTGGCTACACCTTC. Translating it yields CASSYTQGSGYTF.